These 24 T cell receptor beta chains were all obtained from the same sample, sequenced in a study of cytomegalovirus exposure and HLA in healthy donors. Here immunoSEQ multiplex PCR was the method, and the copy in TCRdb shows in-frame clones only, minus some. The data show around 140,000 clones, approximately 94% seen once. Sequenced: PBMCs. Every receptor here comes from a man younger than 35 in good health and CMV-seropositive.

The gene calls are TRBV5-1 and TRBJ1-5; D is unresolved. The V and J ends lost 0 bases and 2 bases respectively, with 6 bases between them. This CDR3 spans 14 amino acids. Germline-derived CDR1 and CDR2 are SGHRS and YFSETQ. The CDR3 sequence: CASSLGAGNQPQHF. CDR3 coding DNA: TGCGCCAGCAGCTTGGGGGCCGGCAATCAGCCCCAGCATTTT. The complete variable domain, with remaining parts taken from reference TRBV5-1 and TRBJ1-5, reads KAGVTQTPRYLIKTRGQQVTLSCSPISGHRSVSWYQQTPGQGLQFLFEYFSETQRNKGNFPGRFSGRQFSNSRSEMNVSTLELGDSALYLCASSLGAGNQPQHFGDGTRLSIL.

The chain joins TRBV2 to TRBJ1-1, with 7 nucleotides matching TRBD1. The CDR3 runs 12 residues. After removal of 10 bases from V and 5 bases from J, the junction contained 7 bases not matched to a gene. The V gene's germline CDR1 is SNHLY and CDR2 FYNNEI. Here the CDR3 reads CATDRVGTEAFF. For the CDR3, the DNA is TGTGCCACCGACAGGGTGGGGACTGAAGCTTTCTTT.

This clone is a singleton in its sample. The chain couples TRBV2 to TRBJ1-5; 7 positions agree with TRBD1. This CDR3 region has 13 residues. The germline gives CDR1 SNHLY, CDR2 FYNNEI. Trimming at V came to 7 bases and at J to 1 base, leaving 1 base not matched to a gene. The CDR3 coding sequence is TGTGCCAGCAAGGGACAGAGCAATCAGCCCCAGCATTTT. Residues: CASKGQSNQPQHF.

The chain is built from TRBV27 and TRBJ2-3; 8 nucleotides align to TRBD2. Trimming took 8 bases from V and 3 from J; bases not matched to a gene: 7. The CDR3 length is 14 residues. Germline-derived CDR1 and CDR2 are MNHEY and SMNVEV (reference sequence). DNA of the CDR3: TGTGCCAGCCGGGGGGGCATCGTGACAGATACGCAGTATTTT. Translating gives CASRGGIVTDTQYF.

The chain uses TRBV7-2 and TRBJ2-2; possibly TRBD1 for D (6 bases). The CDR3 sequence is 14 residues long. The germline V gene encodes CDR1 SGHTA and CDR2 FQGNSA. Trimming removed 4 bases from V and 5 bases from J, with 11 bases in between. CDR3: CASSYRVGTGELFF. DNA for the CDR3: TGTGCCAGCAGCTACAGGGTTGGGACCGGGGAGCTGTTTTTT.

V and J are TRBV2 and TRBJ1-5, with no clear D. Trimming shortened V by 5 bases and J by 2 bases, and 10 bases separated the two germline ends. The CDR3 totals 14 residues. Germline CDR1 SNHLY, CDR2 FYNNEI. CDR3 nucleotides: TGTGCCAGCAGTTCCTCTCCGGGCAATCAGCCCCAGCATTTT. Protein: CASSSSPGNQPQHF. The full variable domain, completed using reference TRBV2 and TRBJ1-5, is EPEVTQTPSHQVTQMGQEVILRCVPISNHLYFYWYRQILGQKVEFLVSFYNNEISEKSEIFDDQFSVERPDGSNFTLKIRSTKLEDSAMYFCASSSSPGNQPQHFGDGTRLSIL.

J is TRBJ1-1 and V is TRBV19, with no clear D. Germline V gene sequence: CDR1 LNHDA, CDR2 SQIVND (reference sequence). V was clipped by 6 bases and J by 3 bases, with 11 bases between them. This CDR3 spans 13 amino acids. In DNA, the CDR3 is TGTGCCAGTAGCCGACACTCGGACACTGAAGCTTTCTTT. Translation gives CASSRHSDTEAFF.

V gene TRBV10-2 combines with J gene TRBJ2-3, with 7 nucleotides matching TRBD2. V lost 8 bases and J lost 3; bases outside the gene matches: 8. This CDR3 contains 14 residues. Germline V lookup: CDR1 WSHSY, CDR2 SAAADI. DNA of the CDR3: TGCGCCAGCCAGAGGAGCGGGAATACAGATACGCAGTATTTT. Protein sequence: CASQRSGNTDTQYF.

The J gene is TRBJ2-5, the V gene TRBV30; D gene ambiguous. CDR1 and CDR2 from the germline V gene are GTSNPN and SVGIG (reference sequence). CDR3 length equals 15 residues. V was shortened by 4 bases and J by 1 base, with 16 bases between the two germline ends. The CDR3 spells CAWTPLSAPQETQYF. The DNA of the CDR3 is TGTGCCTGGACTCCTCTGAGTGCCCCCCAAGAGACCCAGTACTTC.

The CDR3 DNA sequence: TGTGCCAGTAGACGGGGGAACACTGAAGCTTTCTTT. As protein: CASRRGNTEAFF. The rearrangement uses TRBV27 and TRBJ1-1; D gene ambiguous. CDR1 is MNHEY, CDR2 SMNVEV, per germline (reference sequence). V lost 9 bases and J lost 1, with 9 bases in between. The length of the CDR3 is 12 residues.

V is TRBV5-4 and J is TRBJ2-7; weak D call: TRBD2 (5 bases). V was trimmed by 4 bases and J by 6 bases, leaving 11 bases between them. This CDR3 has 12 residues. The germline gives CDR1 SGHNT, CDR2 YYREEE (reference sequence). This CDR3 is CASSTGVGEQYF. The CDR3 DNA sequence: TGTGCCAGCAGCACCGGGGTAGGCGAGCAGTACTTC.

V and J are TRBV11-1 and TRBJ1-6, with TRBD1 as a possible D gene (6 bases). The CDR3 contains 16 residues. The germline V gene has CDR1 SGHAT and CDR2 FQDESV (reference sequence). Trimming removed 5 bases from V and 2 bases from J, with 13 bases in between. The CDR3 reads CASSVTPGAYNSPLHF. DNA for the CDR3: TGTGCCAGCAGCGTCACGCCAGGGGCCTATAATTCACCCCTCCACTTT.

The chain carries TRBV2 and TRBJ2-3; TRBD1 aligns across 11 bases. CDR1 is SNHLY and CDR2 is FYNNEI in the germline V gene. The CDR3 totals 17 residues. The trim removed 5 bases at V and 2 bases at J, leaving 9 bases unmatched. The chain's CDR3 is CASSSSGQGETTDTQYF. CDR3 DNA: TGTGCCAGCAGTTCCTCGGGACAGGGGGAGACCACAGATACGCAGTATTTT.

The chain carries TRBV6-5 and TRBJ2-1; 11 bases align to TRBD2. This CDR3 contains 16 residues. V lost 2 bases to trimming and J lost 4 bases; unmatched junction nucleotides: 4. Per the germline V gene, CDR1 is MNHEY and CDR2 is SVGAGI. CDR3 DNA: TGTGCCAGCAGTTACGCTGGGACTAGCGGATACAATGAGCAGTTCTTC. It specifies CASSYAGTSGYNEQFF.

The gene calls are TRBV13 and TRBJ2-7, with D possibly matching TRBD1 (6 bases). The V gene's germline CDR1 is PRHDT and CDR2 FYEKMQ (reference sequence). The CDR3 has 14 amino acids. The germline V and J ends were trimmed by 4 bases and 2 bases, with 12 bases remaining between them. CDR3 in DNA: TGTGCCAGCAGCTACCGGACAGACCCCTACGAGCAGTACTTC. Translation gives CASSYRTDPYEQYF.

The CDR3 sequence: CASSLARTSGSADTQYF. The CDR3 nucleotides read TGCGCCAGCAGCTTGGCCCGGACTAGCGGGAGCGCAGATACGCAGTATTTT. The chain combines TRBV5-1 with TRBJ2-3, with 13 bases identical to TRBD2. Germline CDR1 SGHRS, CDR2 YFSETQ. The CDR3 runs 17 residues. After removal of 0 bases from V and 4 bases from J, the junction contained 5 bases not matched to a gene.

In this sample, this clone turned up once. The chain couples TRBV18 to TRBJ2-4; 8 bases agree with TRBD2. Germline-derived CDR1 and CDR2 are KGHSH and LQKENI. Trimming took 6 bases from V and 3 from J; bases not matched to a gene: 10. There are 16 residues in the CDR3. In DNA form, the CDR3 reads TGTGCCAGCTCTCGAGCGGGAGAATCCCTCAAAAACATTCAGTACTTC. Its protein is CASSRAGESLKNIQYF. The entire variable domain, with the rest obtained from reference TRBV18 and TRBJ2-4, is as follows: NAGVMQNPRHLVRRRGQEARLRCSPMKGHSHVYWYRQLPEEGLKFMVYLQKENIIDESGMPKERFSAEFPKEGPSILRIQQVVRGDSAAYFCASSRAGESLKNIQYFGAGTRLSVL.

CDR3 in DNA: TGCAGCGTCGGCGATGACCGGAGCGGGTCCTACAATGAGCAGTTCTTC. It codes for CSVGDDRSGSYNEQFF. This chain joins TRBV29-1 and TRBJ2-1; D possibly corresponds to TRBD2 (6 bases). Germline-derived CDR1 and CDR2 are SQVTM and ANQGSEA. With 6 bases removed from V and 1 base from J, the gap between germline ends came to 19 bases. CDR3 size: 16 residues.

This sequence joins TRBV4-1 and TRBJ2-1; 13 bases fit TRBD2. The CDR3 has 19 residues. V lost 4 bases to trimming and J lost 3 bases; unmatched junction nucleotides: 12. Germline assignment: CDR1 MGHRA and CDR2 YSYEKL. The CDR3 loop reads CASSLPGTSGEKNYNEQFF. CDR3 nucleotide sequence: TGCGCCAGCAGCCTTCCCGGGACTAGCGGGGAAAAAAACTACAATGAGCAGTTCTTC.

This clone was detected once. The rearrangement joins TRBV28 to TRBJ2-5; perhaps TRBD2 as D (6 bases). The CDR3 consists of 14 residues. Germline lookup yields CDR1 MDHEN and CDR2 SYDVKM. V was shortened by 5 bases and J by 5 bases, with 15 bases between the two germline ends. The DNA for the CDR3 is TGTGCCAGCAGTCCTCTGGCAGGGAGGGAGACCCAGTACTTC. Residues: CASSPLAGRETQYF. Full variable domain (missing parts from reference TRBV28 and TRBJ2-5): DVKVTQSSRYLVKRTGEKVFLECVQDMDHENMFWYRQDPGLGLRLIYFSYDVKMKEKGDIPEGYSVSREKKERFSLILESASTNQTSMYLCASSPLAGRETQYFGPGTRLLVL.

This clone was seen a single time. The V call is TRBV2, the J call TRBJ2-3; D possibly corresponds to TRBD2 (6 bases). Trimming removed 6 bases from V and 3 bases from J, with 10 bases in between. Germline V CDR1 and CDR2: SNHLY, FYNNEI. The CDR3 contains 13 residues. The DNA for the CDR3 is TGTGCCAGCAGGTCCCGGGGGACAGATACGCAGTATTTT. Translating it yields CASRSRGTDTQYF.

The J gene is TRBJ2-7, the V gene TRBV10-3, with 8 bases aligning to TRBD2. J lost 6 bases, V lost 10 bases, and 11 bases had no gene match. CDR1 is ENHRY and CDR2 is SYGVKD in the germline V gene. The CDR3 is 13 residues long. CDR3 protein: CATHGGGTGEQYF. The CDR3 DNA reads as TGTGCCACGCACGGGGGGGGGACGGGCGAGCAGTACTTC.

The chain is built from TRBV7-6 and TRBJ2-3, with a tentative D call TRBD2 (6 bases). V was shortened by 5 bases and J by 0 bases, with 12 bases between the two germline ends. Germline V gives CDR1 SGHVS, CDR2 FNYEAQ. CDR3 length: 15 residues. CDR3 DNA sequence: TGTGCCAGCAGCCCAACCAGCGGGAGCACAGATACGCAGTATTTT. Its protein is CASSPTSGSTDTQYF.

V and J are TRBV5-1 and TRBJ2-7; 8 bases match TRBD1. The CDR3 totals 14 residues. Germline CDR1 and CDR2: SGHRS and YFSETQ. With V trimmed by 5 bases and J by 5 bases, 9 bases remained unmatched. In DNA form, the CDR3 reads TGCGCCAGCAGACCCGGGACAGGCACAAACGAGCAGTACTTC. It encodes CASRPGTGTNEQYF.